This is a list of T cell receptor beta chains from one sample in a study of blood T cell repertoires in COVID-19. Libraries were prepared by immunoSEQ multiplex PCR; TCRdb keeps only in-frame clonotypes and omits some of them. The profile shows around 380,000 clones, approximately 89% of them singletons. Sequencing was performed on PBMCs or T cells enriched from blood (not recorded which). These receptors were taken from a man younger than 45 who had recovered from COVID-19. CDR3s leave out the opening cysteine and the closing phenylalanine or tryptophan.

>TRBV11-2|TRBJ2-2
ASSLLAGPNTGELF
>TRBV9|TRBJ1-2
ASSVERDRVYGYT
>TRBV7-3|TRBJ2-2
ASSFSTGELF
>TRBV5-4|TRBJ2-2
ASSLLLSGELF
>TRBV7-2|TRBJ1-2
ASSPGSGGYGYT
>TRBV19|TRBJ2-1
ASSISGGYLYNEQF
>TRBV4-3|TRBJ2-7
ASSQDRRVGEQY
>TRBV5-1|TRBJ1-5
ASSLLQVDSNQPQH
>TRBV2|TRBJ1-6
ASEGQGWNSPLH
>TRBV10-3|TRBJ1-6
ATRQGDLALYNSPLH
>TRBV9|TRBJ2-1
ASSPSGGAGNEQF
>TRBV7-2|TRBJ2-6
ASSLAYRANSGANVLT
>TRBV5-1|TRBJ1-1
ASSLSQVNTEAF
>TRBV30|TRBJ2-3
AWSVGGGPQY
>TRBV19|TRBJ2-1
ASSPRDRDYNEQF
>TRBV27|TRBJ2-7
ASSLSGRGSYEQY
>TRBV29-1|TRBJ1-3
SVGQTGNTIY
>TRBV25-1|TRBJ1-3
ASSAAAGPNTIY
>TRBV20-1|TRBJ2-5
SARRLETQY
>TRBV9|TRBJ1-1
ASSVEGTSNTEAF
>TRBV27|TRBJ1-2
ASSRDSFYGYT
>TRBV7-6|TRBJ2-1
ASSLAGGLPNEQF
>TRBV19|TRBJ2-2
ASNTYNTGELF
>TRBV15|TRBJ2-1
ATSKGGTAGNEQF
>TRBV3-1/TRBV3-2|TRBJ1-2
ASSHATTVSYGYT
>TRBV2|TRBJ2-2
ASTGQGRTGELF
>TRBV20-1|TRBJ1-6
SARVGSPLH
>TRBV13|TRBJ1-2
ASSSPPETSTNYGYT
>TRBV9|TRBJ1-2
ASSSGQGKGYGYT
>TRBV15|TRBJ2-7
ATRQAGGYEQY
>TRBV9|TRBJ1-2
ASSVGKGVDGYT
>TRBV7-9|TRBJ1-2
ASSLTGTSRGYT
>TRBV19|TRBJ2-1
ASSTPGLAGDEQF
>TRBV10-3|TRBJ1-5
AISLGGNNQPQH
>TRBV21-1|TRBJ2-2
ASSRWGGTGELF
>TRBV7-8|TRBJ2-3
ASSLGRGQTPY